This record looks at one T cell receptor beta chain sequence and its context. These data come from a study of blood T cell repertoires in COVID-19. The wider study: Samples representing acute and convalescent COVID-19 were sourced from the United States, Italy and Spain.

Libraries were prepared by immunoSEQ multiplex PCR; TCRdb keeps only in-frame clonotypes and omits some of them. Of 60,000 to 95,000 clones in the sample, around 74% were seen once. J gave up 0 bases and V 8 bases, and 3 bases lay outside the gene matches. Germline CDR1 is LNHDA and CDR2 is SQIVND (reference sequence). The CDR3 has 13 residues. This chain links TRBV19 with TRBJ1-2; 7 nucleotides align to TRBD1. The sample taken for sequencing was peripheral blood. The clonotype was recovered from a human donor with acute or convalescent COVID-19. The donor label of this sample is uncertain. CDR3 loop: CASGTETNYGYTF. The CDR3 region has the DNA TGTGCCAGTGGGACAGAGACTAACTATGGCTACACCTTC.